This is a list of T cell receptor beta chains from one sample in a study of beta chain features in type 1 diabetes. Profiled with immunoSEQ multiplex PCR; TCRdb holds only in-frame clones, not every one. This table holds a few hundred thousand clones, approximately 10% found once. Sequenced input: central memory CD4+ T cells from blood. Every receptor here comes from a man aged 18 to 29 in good health. Both conserved end residues are part of each CDR3. A D gene is named only where the DNA matches it firmly. Not all rows give a size; the values are once, few, many and, for expanded clones, a class.

TRBV5-1	NA	TRBJ1-2	few	TGCGCCAGCTCTCAGCGTGGCTACACCTTC	CASSQRGYTF
TRBV11-3	NA	TRBJ2-5	few	TGTGCCAGCAGCTTAGATCTAGGCAGGCGAGGGAAGACCCAGTACTTC	CASSLDLGRRGKTQYF
TRBV7-2	NA	TRBJ1-5	NA	TGTGCCAGCAGCTTATCTCCTAATAGCAATCAGCCCCAGCATTTT	CASSLSPNSNQPQHF
TRBV5-1	TRBD2	TRBJ2-1	NA	TGCGCCAGCAGCTTGGGGACTAGCAACAATGAGCAGTTCTTC	CASSLGTSNNEQFF
TRBV5-6	NA	TRBJ2-7	few	TGTGCCAGCAGCTTAAGCGTGAGCTCCTACGAGCAGTACTTC	CASSLSVSSYEQYF
TRBV30	NA	TRBJ2-1	few	TGTGCCTGGAGTTGGCGGAACAATGAGCAGTTCTTC	CAWSWRNNEQFF
TRBV30	NA	TRBJ1-2	NA	TGTGCCTGGAGTTCCGGGGCTAACTATGGCTACACCTTC	CAWSSGANYGYTF
TRBV2	NA	TRBJ2-1	NA	TGTGCCAGCAGTGAATTCGGCAATGAGCAGTTCTTC	CASSEFGNEQFF
TRBV6-1	TRBD1	TRBJ2-1	NA	TGTGCCAGCATCCCCAGGACAGGAACACAGAAAGAGCAGTTCTTC	CASIPRTGTQKEQFF
TRBV7-8	TRBD1	TRBJ1-2	NA	TGTGCCAGCAGTCGGGACAGAGTTGGTGGCTACACCTTC	CASSRDRVGGYTF
TRBV29-1	NA	TRBJ1-1	NA	TGCAGCGCCGACAGGTTCGTGGGTGAAGCTTTCTTT	CSADRFVGEAFF
TRBV7-2	NA	TRBJ2-2	NA	TGTGCCAAGGGGAACAGCGAGAACACCGGGGAGCTGTTTTTT	CAKGNSENTGELFF
TRBV7-8	NA	TRBJ2-5	NA	TGTGCCAGCAGCCTTCGTACGGGGGCAGAGACCCAGTACTTC	CASSLRTGAETQYF
TRBV6-1	NA	TRBJ2-7	NA	TGTGCCAGCACCCGAGGTGGTTACAGCTCCTACGAGCAGTACTTC	CASTRGGYSSYEQYF
TRBV5-1	NA	TRBJ2-7	NA	TGCGCCAGCAGCCAGCCCCCGCAGGGCGAGCAGTACTTC	CASSQPPQGEQYF
TRBV19	TRBD1	TRBJ2-3	NA	TGTGCCAGCTCTACGACGGGACAGGGGGCGAATACGCAGTATTTT	CASSTTGQGANTQYF
TRBV7-9	NA	TRBJ2-6	NA	TGTGCCAGCAGCCTTGGCTTACCCGGGTCCTCTGGGGCCAACGTCCTGACTTTC	CASSLGLPGSSGANVLTF
TRBV9	TRBD1	TRBJ2-1	NA	TGTGCCAGCAGCGTGACAGGGGGCGATGAGCAGTTCTTC	CASSVTGGDEQFF
TRBV4-3	TRBD1	TRBJ2-3	many	TGCGCCAGCAGCCGGGACAGGCCCACAGATACGCAGTATTTT	CASSRDRPTDTQYF
TRBV19	NA	TRBJ2-1	NA	TGTGCCAGTAGTATTGGTGGCTACAATGAGCAGTTCTTC	CASSIGGYNEQFF
TRBV7-9	NA	TRBJ2-1	NA	TGTGCCAGCAGCTTACCCTTTCCCTACAATGAGCAGTTCTTC	CASSLPFPYNEQFF
TRBV11-2	NA	TRBJ2-1	few	TGTGCCAGCAGCTTAGCCGCAGGCGGGACGTCGCATGATAACGAGCAGTTCTTC	CASSLAAGGTSHDNEQFF
TRBV19	TRBD1	TRBJ2-5	NA	TGTGCCAGTAGTTCTAGACAGGGGCTCCAAGAGACCCAGTACTTC	CASSSRQGLQETQYF
TRBV6-1	TRBD2	TRBJ2-1	NA	TGTGCCAGCAGTACTAGCGTCGTCCCTAACAATGAGCAGTTCTTC	CASSTSVVPNNEQFF
TRBV10-3	TRBD1	TRBJ2-5	many	TGTGCCATCAGTGAGTCTAGGACAGGGGAGACCCAGTACTTC	CAISESRTGETQYF
TRBV4-2	TRBD2	TRBJ2-1	few	TGTGCCAGCAGCCAGGACCCAGCGGGATTAAACAATGAGCAGTTCTTC	CASSQDPAGLNNEQFF
TRBV5-6	TRBD1	TRBJ2-3	many	TGTGCCAGCAGCTTGTATTGGGGACAGGGCACAGATACGCAGTATTTT	CASSLYWGQGTDTQYF
TRBV13	TRBD2	TRBJ2-7	few	TGTGCCAGCAGCATTCTAGACAGGACCCCGCGGGAGGAGGAATACGAGCAGTACTTC	CASSILDRTPREEEYEQYF
TRBV7-3	NA	TRBJ1-2	few	TGTGCCAGCAGCCCGGATGCAGCTGGGTATGGCTACACCTTC	CASSPDAAGYGYTF